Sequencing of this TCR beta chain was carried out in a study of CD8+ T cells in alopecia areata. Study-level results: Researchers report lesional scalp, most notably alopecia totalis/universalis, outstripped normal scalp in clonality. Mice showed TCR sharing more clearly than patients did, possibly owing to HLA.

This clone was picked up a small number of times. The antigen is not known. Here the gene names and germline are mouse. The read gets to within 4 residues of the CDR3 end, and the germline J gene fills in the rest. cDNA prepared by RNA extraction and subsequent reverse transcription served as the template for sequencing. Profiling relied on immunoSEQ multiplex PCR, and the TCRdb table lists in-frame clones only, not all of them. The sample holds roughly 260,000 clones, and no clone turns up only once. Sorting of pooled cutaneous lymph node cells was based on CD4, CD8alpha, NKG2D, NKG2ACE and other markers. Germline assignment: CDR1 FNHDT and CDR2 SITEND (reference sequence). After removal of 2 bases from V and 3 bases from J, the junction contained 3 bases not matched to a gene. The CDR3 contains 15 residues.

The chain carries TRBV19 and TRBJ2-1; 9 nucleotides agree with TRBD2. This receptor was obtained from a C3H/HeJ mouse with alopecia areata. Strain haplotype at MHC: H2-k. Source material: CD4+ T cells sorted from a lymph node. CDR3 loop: CASSIGTGIYAEQFF. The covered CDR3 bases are TGTGCCAGCAGTATCGGGACTGGGATCTATGCT.